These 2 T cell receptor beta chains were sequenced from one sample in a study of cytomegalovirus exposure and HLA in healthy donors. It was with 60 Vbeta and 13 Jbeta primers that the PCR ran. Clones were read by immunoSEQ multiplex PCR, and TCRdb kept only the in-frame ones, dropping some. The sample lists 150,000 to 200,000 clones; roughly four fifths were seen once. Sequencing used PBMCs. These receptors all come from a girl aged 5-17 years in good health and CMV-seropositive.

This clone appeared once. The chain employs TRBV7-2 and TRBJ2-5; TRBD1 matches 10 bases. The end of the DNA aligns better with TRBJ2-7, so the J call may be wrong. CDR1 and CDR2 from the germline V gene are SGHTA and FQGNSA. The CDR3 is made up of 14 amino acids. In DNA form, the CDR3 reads TGTGCCAGCAGCTCGGACAGGGGGTCCTACGAGCAGTACTTC. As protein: CASSSDRGSYEQYF.

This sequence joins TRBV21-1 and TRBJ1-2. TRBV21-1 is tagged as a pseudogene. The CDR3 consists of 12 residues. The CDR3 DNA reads TGTGCCAGCAGCAAACTCGGTTTAGGCTACACCTTC. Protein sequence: CASSKLGLGYTF.